These 6 T cell receptor beta chains originate from one sample sequenced in a study of neurological immune-mediated disorders. MiXCR, run by TCRdb on the 5' RACE reads, gives a single entry per CDR3 protein. The sample lists 71,000 or so distinct CDR3 sequences, roughly an eighth occurring once. Specified time point: longitudinal time-point 1 (baseline). Sequencing was carried out using PBMCs. The receptors shown here come from a female donor with HTLV-1-associated myelopathy (HAM/TSP).

The sample holds many counts of this clonotype. The chain couples TRBV9 to TRBJ1-1; no firm D call. This CDR3 comprises 13 residues. The V and J ends lost 4 bases and 5 bases respectively, with 12 bases between them. In germline, CDR1 is SGDLS, CDR2 YYNGEE. CDR3: CASSQAGSTEAFF. CDR3 DNA: TGTGCCAGCAGCCAAGCGGGTTCGACTGAAGCTTTCTTT.

This clonotype was seen many times. The gene calls are TRBV5-6 and TRBJ1-2; D is uncertain. This CDR3 has 14 amino acids. Germline V gives CDR1 SGHDT, CDR2 YYEEEE. V lost 4 bases and J lost 8, with 18 bases in between. This CDR3 reads CASSRGRKVFGYTF. The CDR3 DNA reads as TGTGCCAGCAGCCGTGGGAGGAAAGTGTTCGGCTACACCTTC.

Ten or more counts support this clonotype. The chain is built from TRBV20-1 and TRBJ2-5; 8 bases match TRBD1. The CDR3 length is 13 residues. Unmatched junction bases numbered 3, after V lost 5 bases and J lost 1 base. Germline CDR1 DFQATT, CDR2 SNEGSKA (reference sequence). As DNA, the CDR3 is TGCAGTGCTGTTGACAGGGGCCAAGAGACCCAGTACTTC. Translated: CSAVDRGQETQYF.

This clonotype was observed a few times. The genes are TRBV5-6 and TRBJ2-4; D unresolved. This CDR3 is built from 13 residues. Trimming shortened V by 1 base and J by 5 bases, and 7 bases separated the two germline ends. In germline, CDR1 is SGHDT, CDR2 YYEEEE. The CDR3 sequence is CASSLRAQNIQYF. The CDR3 nucleotides are TGTGCCAGCAGCTTGAGGGCGCAAAACATTCAGTACTTC. Full variable domain (remainder filled in from reference TRBV5-6 and TRBJ2-4): DAGVTQSPTHLIKTRGQQVTLRCSPKSGHDTVSWYQQALGQGPQFIFQYYEEEERQRGNFPDRFSGHQFPNYSSELNVNALLLGDSALYLCASSLRAQNIQYFGAGTRLSVL.

This clonotype appeared many times. This may arise from a read error, as a much more abundant clone is one base away. In DNA, the CDR3 is TGTGCCAGCAGAGAGACAGGGACCGGGGAGCTGTTTTTT. Translation gives CASRETGTGELFF. The chain recombines TRBV6-5 with TRBJ2-2, with 7 bases aligning to TRBD1. J gave up 5 bases and V 6 bases, and 3 bases lay outside the gene matches. Germline V CDR1 and CDR2: MNHEY, SVGAGI. The CDR3 runs to 13 residues.

This clonotype was counted many times. The chain combines TRBV7-9 with TRBJ2-7; no firm D call. The CDR3 loop spans 14 amino acids. Trimming took off 8 bases at V and 2 bases at J, with 16 bases between the two ends. Germline CDR1 and CDR2: SEHNR and FQNEAQ (reference sequence). As DNA, the CDR3 is TGTGCCAGCCAACCCGTTGGGCGGACCTACGAGCAGTACTTC. This gives the protein CASQPVGRTYEQYF.